This entry is about one TCR beta chain. This CDR3 is 14 amino acids long. CDR1 KGHSH and CDR2 LQKENI come from the germline V gene. Germline trimming cut 8 bases from V and 2 bases from J; bases unmatched to any gene: 6. This sample is drawn from a study of cytomegalovirus exposure and HLA in healthy donors. On the study more broadly: Around 80 million unique TCRs from HLA-typed donors were held in an early data release. Among 398 genotyped donors, approximately 80% fell in the Caucasian-associated ancestry cluster.

Vbeta (60) and Jbeta (13) primers were used in the PCR. Clones were read by immunoSEQ multiplex PCR, and TCRdb kept only the in-frame ones, dropping some. Of 150,000 to 200,000 clones in the sample, roughly 80% are singletons; the top ten hold approximately 1.6%. Sequencing input: PBMCs. The chain is built from TRBV18 and TRBJ2-3; 8 positions match TRBD1. The receptor comes from a girl aged 5-17 years in good health and CMV-seropositive. The CDR3 DNA reads as TGTGCCAGCGAGAAGGACAGGGACACAGATACGCAGTATTTT. Its translation is CASEKDRDTDTQYF.